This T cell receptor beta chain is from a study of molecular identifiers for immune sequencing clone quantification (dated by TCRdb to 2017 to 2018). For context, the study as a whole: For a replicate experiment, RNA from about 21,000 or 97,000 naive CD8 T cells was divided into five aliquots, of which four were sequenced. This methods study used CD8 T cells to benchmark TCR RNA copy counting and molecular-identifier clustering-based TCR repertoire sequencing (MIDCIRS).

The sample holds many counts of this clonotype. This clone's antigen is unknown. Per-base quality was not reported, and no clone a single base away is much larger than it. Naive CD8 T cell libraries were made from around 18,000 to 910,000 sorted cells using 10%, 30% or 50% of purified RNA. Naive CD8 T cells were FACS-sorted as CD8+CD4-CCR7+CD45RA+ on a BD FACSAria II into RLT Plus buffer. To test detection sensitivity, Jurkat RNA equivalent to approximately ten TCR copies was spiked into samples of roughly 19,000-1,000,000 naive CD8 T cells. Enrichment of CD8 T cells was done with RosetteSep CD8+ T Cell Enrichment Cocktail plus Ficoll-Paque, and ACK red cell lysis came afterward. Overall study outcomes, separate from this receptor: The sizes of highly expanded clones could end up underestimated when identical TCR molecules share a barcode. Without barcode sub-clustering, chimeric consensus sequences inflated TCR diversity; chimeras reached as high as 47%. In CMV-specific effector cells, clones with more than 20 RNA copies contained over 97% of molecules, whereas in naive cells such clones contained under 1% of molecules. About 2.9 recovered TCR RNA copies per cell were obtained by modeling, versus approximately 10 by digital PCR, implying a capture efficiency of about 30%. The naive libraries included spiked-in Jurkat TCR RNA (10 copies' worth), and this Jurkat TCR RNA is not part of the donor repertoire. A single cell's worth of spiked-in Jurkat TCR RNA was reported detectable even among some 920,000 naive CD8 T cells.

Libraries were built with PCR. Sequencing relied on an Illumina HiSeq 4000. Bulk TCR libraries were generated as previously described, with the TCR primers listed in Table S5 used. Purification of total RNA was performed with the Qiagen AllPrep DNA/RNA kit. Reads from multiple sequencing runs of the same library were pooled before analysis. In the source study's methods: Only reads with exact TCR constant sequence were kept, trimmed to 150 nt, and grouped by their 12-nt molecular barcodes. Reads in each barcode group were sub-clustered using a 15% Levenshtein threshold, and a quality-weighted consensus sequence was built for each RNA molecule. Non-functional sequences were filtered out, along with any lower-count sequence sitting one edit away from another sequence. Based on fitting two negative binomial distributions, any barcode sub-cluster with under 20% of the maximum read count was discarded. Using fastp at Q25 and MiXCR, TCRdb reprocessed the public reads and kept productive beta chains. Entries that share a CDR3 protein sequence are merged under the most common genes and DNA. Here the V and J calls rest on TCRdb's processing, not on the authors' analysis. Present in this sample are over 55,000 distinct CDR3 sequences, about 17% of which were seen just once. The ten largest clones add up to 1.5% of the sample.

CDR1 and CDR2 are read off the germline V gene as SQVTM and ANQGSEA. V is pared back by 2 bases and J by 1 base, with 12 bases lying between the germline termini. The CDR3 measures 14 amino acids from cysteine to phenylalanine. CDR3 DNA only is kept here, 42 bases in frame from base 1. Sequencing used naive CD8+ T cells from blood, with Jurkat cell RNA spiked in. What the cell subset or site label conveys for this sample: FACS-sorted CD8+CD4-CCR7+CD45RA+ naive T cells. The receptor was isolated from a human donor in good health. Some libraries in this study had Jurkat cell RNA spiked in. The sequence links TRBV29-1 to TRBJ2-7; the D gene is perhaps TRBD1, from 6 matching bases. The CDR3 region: CSVEHGQGSYEQYF. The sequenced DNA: TGCAGCGTTGAACATGGGCAGGGGTCCTACGAGCAGTACTTC.